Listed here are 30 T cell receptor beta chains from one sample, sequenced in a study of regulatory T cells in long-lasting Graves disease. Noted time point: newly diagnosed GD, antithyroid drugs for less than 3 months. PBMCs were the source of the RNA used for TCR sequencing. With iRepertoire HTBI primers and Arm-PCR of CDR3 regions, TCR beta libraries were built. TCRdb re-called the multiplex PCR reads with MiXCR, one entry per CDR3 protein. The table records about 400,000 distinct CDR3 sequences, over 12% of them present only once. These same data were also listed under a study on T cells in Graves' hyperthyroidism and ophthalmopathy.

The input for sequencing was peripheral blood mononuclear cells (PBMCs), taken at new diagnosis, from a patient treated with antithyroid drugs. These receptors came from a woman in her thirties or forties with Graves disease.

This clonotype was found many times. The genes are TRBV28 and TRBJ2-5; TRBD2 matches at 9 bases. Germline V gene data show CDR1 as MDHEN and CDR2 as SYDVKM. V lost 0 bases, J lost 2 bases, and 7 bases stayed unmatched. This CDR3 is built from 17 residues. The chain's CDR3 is CASSLWASGDNQETQYF. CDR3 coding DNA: TGTGCCAGCAGTTTATGGGCTAGCGGGGACAATCAAGAGACCCAGTACTTC.

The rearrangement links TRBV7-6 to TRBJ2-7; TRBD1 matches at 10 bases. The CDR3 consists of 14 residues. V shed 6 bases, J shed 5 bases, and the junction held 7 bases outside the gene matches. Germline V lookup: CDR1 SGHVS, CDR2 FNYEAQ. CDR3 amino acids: CASSPGTGVHEQYF. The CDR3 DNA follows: TGTGCCAGCAGTCCCGGGACAGGGGTCCACGAGCAGTACTTC.

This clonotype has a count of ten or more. The CDR3, as DNA: TGCGCCAGCAGCTTGCAGGGGCAGGGGAATTACAATGAGCAGTTCTTC. This translates into CASSLQGQGNYNEQFF. The chain recombines TRBV5-1 with TRBJ2-1; D may be TRBD1 (6 bases). V lost 1 base, J lost 4 bases, and 15 bases lay in between. The germline V gene has CDR1 SGHRS and CDR2 YFSETQ. This CDR3 comprises 16 residues.

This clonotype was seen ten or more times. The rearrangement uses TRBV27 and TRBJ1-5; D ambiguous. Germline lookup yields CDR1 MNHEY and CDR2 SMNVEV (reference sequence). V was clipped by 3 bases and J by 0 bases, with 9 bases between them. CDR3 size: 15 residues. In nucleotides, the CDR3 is TGTGCCAGCAGTTTTACCGGGTATAGCAATCAGCCCCAGCATTTT. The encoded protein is CASSFTGYSNQPQHF.

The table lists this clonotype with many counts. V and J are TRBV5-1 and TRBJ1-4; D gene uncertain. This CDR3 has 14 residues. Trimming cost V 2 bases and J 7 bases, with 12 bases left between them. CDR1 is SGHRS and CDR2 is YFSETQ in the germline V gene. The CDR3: CASSFGGGSEKLFF. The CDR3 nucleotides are TGCGCCAGCAGCTTTGGAGGAGGGAGTGAAAAACTGTTTTTT.

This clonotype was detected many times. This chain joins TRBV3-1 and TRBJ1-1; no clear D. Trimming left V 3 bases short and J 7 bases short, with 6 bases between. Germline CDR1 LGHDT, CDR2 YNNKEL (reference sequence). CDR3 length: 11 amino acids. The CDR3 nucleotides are TGTGCCAGCAGCCATAACGATGAAGCTTTCTTT. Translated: CASSHNDEAFF.

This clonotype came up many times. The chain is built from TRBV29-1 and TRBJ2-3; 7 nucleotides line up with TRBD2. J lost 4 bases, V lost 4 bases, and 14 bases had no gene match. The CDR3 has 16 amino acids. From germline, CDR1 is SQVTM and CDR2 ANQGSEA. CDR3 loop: CSVGFSVSGNADTQYF. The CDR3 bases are TGCAGCGTTGGGTTTTCTGTGAGCGGGAATGCAGATACGCAGTATTTT.

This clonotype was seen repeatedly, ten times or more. CDR3 bases: TGTGCCACCAGCAGAGATATAGGCGGCTCCTACAATGAGCAGTTCTTC. This sequence encodes CATSRDIGGSYNEQFF. The chain recombines TRBV15 with TRBJ2-1; D is unresolved. V was pared by 0 bases and J by 0 bases, with 9 bases between. CDR3 size: 16 residues. Germline V gene lookup returns CDR1 LNHNV and CDR2 YYDKDF (reference sequence).

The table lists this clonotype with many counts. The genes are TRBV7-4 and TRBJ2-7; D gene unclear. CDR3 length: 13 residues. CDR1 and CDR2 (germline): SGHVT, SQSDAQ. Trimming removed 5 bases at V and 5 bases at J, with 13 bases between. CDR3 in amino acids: CASSRFGSDEQYF. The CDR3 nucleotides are TGTGCCAGCAGCCGCTTCGGGTCAGACGAGCAGTACTTC. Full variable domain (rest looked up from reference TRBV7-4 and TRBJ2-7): GAGVSQSPRYKVAKRGRDVALRCDSISGHVTLYWYRQTLGQGSEVLTYSQSDAQRDKSGRPSGRFSAERPERSVSTLKIQRTEQGDSAVYLCASSRFGSDEQYFGPGTRLTVT.

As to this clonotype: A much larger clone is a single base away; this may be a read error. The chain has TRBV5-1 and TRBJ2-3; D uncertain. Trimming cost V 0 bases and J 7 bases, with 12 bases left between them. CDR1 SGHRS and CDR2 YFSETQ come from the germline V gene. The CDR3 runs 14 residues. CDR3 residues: CASSLVGSLYTQYF. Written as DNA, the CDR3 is TGCGCCAGCAGCTTGGTGGGTAGCCTGTATACGCAGTATTTT.

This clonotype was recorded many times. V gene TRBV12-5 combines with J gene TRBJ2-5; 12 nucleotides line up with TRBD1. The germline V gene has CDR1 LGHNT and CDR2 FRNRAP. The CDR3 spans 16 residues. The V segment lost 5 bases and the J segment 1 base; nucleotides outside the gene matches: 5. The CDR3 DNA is TGTGCTAGTGGTAGGGACAGGGGGCAAGGCCAAGAGACCCAGTACTTC. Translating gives CASGRDRGQGQETQYF. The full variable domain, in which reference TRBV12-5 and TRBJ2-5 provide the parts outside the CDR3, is DARVTQTPRHKVTEMGQEVTMRCQPILGHNTVFWYRQTMMQGLELLAYFRNRAPLDDSGMPKDRFSAEMPDATLATLKIQPSEPRDSAVYFCASGRDRGQGQETQYFGPGTRLLVL.

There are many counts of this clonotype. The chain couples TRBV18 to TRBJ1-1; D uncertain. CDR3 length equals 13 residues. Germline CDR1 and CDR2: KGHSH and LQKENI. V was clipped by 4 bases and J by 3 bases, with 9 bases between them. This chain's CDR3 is CASSQGRDTEAFF. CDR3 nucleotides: TGTGCCAGCTCACAAGGGAGGGACACTGAAGCTTTCTTT. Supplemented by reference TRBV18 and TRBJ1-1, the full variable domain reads NAGVMQNPRHLVRRRGQEARLRCSPMKGHSHVYWYRQLPEEGLKFMVYLQKENIIDESGMPKERFSAEFPKEGPSILRIQQVVRGDSAAYFCASSQGRDTEAFFGQGTRLTVV.

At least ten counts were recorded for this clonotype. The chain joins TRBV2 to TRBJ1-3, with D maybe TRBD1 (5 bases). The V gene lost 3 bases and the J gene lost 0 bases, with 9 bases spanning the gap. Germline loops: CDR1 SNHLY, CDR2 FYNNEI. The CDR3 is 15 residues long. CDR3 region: CASSEGGFSGNTIYF. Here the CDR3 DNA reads TGTGCCAGCAGTGAGGGGGGGTTCTCTGGAAACACCATATATTTT.

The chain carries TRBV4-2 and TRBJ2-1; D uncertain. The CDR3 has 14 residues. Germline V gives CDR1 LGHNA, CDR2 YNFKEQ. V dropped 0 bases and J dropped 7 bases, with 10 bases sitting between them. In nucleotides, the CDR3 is TGTGCCAGCAGCCAAGATGAGTGGGTAAATGAGCAGTTCTTC. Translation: CASSQDEWVNEQFF.

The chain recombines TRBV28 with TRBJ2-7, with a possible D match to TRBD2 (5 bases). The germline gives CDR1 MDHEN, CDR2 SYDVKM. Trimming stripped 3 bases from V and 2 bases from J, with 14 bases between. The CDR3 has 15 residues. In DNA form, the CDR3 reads TGTGCCAGCAGTTTGGTGGGCGGGCCCACCTACGAGCAGTACTTC. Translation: CASSLVGGPTYEQYF.

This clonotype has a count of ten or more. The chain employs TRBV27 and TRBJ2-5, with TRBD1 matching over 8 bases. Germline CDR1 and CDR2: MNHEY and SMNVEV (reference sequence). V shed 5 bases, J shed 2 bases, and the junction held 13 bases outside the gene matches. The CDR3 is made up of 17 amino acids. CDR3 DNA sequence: TGTGCCAGCAGTCCGCACCCCACAGGGGGAGTACAAGAGACCCAGTACTTC. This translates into CASSPHPTGGVQETQYF.

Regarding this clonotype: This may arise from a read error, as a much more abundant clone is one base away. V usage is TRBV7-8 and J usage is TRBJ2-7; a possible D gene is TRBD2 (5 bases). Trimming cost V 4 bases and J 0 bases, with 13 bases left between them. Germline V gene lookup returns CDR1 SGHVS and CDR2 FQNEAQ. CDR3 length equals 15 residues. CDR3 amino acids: CASSSKIGVSYEQYF. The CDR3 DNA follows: TGTGCCAGCAGCTCCAAAATCGGGGTCTCCTACGAGCAGTACTTC.

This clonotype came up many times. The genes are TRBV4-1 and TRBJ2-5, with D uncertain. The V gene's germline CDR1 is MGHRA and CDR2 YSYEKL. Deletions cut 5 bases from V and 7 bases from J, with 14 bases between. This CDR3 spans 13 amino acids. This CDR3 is CASSSRPTATQYF. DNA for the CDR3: TGCGCCAGCAGCTCCCGACCCACCGCGACCCAGTACTTC.

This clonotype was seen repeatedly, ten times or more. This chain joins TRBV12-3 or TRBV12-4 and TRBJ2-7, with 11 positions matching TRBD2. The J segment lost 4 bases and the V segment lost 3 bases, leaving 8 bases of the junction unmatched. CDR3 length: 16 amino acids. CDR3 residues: CASSLGAGLAVYEQYF. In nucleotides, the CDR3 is TGTGCCAGCAGTTTGGGCGCGGGACTAGCGGTTTACGAGCAGTACTTC.

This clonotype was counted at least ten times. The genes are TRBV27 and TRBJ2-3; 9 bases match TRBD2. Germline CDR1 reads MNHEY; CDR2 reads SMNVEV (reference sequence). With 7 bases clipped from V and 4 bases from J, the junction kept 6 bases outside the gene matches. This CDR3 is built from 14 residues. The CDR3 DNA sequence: TGTGCCAGCAAAAATAGCGGGAGTGCAGATACGCAGTATTTT. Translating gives CASKNSGSADTQYF.

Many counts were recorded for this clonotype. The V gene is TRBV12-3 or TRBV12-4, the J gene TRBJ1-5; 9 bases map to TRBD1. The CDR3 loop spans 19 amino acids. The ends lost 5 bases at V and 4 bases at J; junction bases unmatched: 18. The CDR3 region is CASSIKYRGPAVGNQPQHF. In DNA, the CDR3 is TGTGCCAGCAGTATAAAATACAGGGGGCCAGCCGTGGGTAATCAGCCCCAGCATTTT.

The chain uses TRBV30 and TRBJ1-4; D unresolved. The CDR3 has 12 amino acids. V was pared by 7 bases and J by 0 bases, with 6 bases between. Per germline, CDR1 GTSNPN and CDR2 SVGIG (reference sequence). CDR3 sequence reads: CAFWATNEKLFF. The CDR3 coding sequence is TGTGCCTTTTGGGCAACTAATGAAAAACTGTTTTTT.

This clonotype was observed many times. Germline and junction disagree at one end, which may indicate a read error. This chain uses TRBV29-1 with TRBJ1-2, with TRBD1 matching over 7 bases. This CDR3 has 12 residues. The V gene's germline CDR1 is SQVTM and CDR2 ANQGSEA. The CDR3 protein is CSGNKYRGAELF. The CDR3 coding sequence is TGCAGCGGCAATAAGTACAGGGGCGCGGAACTCTTC.

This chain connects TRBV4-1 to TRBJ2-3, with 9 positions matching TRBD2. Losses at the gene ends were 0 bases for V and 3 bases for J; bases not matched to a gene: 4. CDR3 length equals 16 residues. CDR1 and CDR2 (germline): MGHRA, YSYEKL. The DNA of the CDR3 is TGCGCCAGCAGCCAAGATCGAGCGGGAGGTACAGATACGCAGTATTTT. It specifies CASSQDRAGGTDTQYF.

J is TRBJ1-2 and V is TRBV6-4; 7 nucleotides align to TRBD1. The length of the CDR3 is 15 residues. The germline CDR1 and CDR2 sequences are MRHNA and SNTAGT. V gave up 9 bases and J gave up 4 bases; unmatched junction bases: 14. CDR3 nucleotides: TGTGCCAGTCGGAGAGGGGGCGCAAGGGGCTATGGCTACACCTTC. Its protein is CASRRGGARGYGYTF.

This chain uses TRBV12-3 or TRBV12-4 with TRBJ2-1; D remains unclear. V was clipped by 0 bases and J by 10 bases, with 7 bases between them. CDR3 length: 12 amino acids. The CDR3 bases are TGTGCCAGCAGTTTAGCGTTCCACGAGCAGTTCTTC. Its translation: CASSLAFHEQFF.

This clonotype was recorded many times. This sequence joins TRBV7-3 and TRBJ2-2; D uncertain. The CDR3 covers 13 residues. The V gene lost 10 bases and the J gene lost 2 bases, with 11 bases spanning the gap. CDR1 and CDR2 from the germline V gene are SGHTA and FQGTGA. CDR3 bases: TGTGCCACTCAGGACCGAAACACCGGGGAGCTGTTTTTT. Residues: CATQDRNTGELFF.

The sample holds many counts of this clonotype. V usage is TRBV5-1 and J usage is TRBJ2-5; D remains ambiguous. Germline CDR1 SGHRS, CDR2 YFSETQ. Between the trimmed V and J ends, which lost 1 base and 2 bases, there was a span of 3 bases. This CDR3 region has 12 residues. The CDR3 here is CASSLRQETQYF. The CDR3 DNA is TGCGCCAGCAGCTTGCGTCAAGAGACCCAGTACTTC. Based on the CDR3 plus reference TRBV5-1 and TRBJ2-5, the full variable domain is KAGVTQTPRYLIKTRGQQVTLSCSPISGHRSVSWYQQTPGQGLQFLFEYFSETQRNKGNFPGRFSGRQFSNSRSEMNVSTLELGDSALYLCASSLRQETQYFGPGTRLLVL.

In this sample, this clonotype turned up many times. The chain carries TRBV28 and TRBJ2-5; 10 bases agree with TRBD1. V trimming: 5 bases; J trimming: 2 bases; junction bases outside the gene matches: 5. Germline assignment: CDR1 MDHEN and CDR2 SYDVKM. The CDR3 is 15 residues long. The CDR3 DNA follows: TGTGCCAGCAGTGACAGGGGGCCGCAACAAGAGACCCAGTACTTC. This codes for CASSDRGPQQETQYF.

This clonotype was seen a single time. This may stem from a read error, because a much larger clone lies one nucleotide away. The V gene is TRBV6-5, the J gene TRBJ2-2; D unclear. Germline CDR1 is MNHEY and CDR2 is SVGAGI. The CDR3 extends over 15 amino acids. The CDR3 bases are TGTGCCAACAGTTTGCTATATAGTGGTACCGGGGAGCTGTTTTTT. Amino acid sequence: CANSLLYSGTGELFF.